This is a list of T cell receptor beta chains from one sample in a study of T-cell reconstitution after alpha-beta-depleted transplantation in children. TCRdb redid the calling of the PCR reads with MiXCR, one entry per CDR3 protein. The sample records about 360,000 distinct CDR3 sequences, 10% to 15% being singletons. The specimen comprised PBMCs, sampled from the stem cell graft. The receptor set was obtained from a human donor who donated a stem cell graft to a child with Fanconi anemia. Each CDR3 is given with its conserved first and last residue. Each record gives: CDR3 protein, CDR3 DNA, D gene, clone size, J gene, V gene. D genes are given only for firm matches. Size values are once, few and many counts, or a class for expanded clones, and some rows have none.

CAITTGQNTEAFF	TGTGCCATCACCACGGGACAGAACACTGAAGCTTTCTTT	NA	many	TRBJ1-1	TRBV10-3
CSVGLAGGPGNEQFF	TGCAGCGTTGGACTAGCGGGGGGGCCTGGAAATGAGCAGTTCTTC	TRBD2	many	TRBJ2-1	TRBV29-1
CASSSHRTVDTGELFF	TGTGCCAGCAGCTCTCACAGGACAGTGGACACCGGGGAGCTGTTTTTT	NA	NA	TRBJ2-2	TRBV25-1
CASSYLGQLAPSSNQPQHF	TGTGCCAGCAGCTACTTGGGACAGCTCGCTCCTTCCTCAAATCAGCCCCAGCATTTT	TRBD1	NA	TRBJ1-5	TRBV7-8
CASNDSNQPQHF	TGTGCCAGCAACGACAGCAATCAGCCCCAGCATTTT	NA	few	TRBJ1-5	TRBV28
CASSQVPLRETQYF	TGTGCCAGCAGCCAAGTACCCCTTCGAGAGACCCAGTACTTC	NA	many	TRBJ2-5	TRBV3-1
CSAPGRSNGLMFF	TGCAGTGCACCCGGGAGGAGTAATGGGTTGATGTTTTTT	NA	few	TRBJ1-4	TRBV20-1
CASSQDPRGPNGYTF	TGCGCCAGCAGCCAAGATCCGAGGGGGCCGAATGGCTACACCTTC	TRBD1	NA	TRBJ1-2	TRBV4-3
CASSDRDMALHF	TGTGCCAGCAGTGACCGGGACATGGCCCTCCACTTT	NA	many	TRBJ1-6	TRBV28
CASSSSGGRSNYGYTF	TGTGCCAGCAGCTCCTCAGGGGGCAGGAGTAACTATGGCTACACCTTC	TRBD1	many	TRBJ1-2	TRBV5-4
CASSLAPRTGSNYGYTF	TGTGCCAGCAGCTTAGCCCCCCGGACAGGATCCAACTATGGCTACACCTTC	TRBD1	NA	TRBJ1-2	TRBV7-9
CASRAALRGLNTEAFF	TGTGCCAGCAGGGCAGCCCTCAGGGGTTTGAACACTGAAGCTTTCTTT	NA	many	TRBJ1-1	TRBV27
CASSPGLDFYGYTF	TGTGCCAGCTCACCAGGTTTGGACTTCTATGGCTACACCTTC	NA	NA	TRBJ1-2	TRBV18
CASSSVPDSPMLFF	TGTGCCAGCAGCTCTGTTCCGGACAGCCCTATGCTGTTTTTT	NA	NA	TRBJ2-2	TRBV7-6
CASQWTGNTEAFF	TGTGCCAGTCAGTGGACAGGGAACACTGAAGCTTTCTTT	TRBD1	many	TRBJ1-1	TRBV12-3/TRBV12-4
CASSLSGTTKNIQYF	TGTGCCAGCAGTTTAAGTGGGACCACCAAAAACATTCAGTACTTC	NA	few	TRBJ2-4	TRBV27
CATSRDTQPQHF	TGTGCCACCAGCAGAGATACTCAGCCCCAGCATTTT	NA	few	TRBJ1-5	TRBV15
CSARAPGRGSSYNEQFF	TGCAGTGCTAGAGCGCCGGGACGGGGGTCCTCCTACAATGAGCAGTTCTTC	NA	few	TRBJ2-1	TRBV20-1
CASRSGQGSYNSPLHF	TGTGCCAGCAGGTCCGGACAGGGATCCTATAATTCACCCCTCCACTTT	TRBD1	many	TRBJ1-6	TRBV6-1
CASSLAVTGTYEQYF	TGTGCCAGCAGCTTAGCGGTGACAGGGACCTACGAGCAGTACTTC	TRBD1	many	TRBJ2-7	TRBV7-9
CASSRKFTPGPDTQYF	TGTGCCAGCAGCCGAAAATTTACGCCAGGGCCAGATACGCAGTATTTT	NA	few	TRBJ2-3	TRBV7-9
CASSRDRATEKLFF	TGCGCCAGCAGCCGAGACAGGGCTACTGAAAAACTGTTTTTT	TRBD1	NA	TRBJ1-4	TRBV5-1
CASSLRGGSLNEQFF	TGTGCCAGCAGCCTCAGGGGGGGATCCCTGAATGAGCAGTTCTTC	NA	many	TRBJ2-1	TRBV12-3/TRBV12-4
CASRASGEYNEQFF	TGTGCCAGCAGAGCTAGCGGGGAGTACAATGAGCAGTTCTTC	TRBD2	NA	TRBJ2-1	TRBV6-2/TRBV6-3
CASSVGDATYEQYF	TGTGCCAGCAGCGTAGGGGACGCCACCTACGAGCAGTACTTC	NA	many	TRBJ2-7	TRBV9
CASTQRGASRGEQFF	TGTGCCAGCACCCAGAGGGGGGCCTCTAGGGGTGAGCAGTTCTTC	NA	few	TRBJ2-1	TRBV5-6
CASSLNSRNEEFF	TGTGCCAGCAGCTTAAACTCTAGGAATGAGGAGTTCTTC	NA	many	TRBJ2-1	TRBV7-8
CASSLGLAGSGTDTQYF	TGTGCCAGCAGCTTAGGGCTAGCGGGATCCGGCACAGATACGCAGTATTTT	TRBD2	NA	TRBJ2-3	TRBV7-9
CASSKVHRADSPLHF	TGTGCCAGCAGCAAAGTGCACAGGGCGGATTCACCCCTCCACTTT	NA	NA	TRBJ1-6	TRBV21-1
CASSTPTSGGANTGELFF	TGTGCCAGCAGTACCCCCACTAGCGGGGGGGCTAACACCGGGGAGCTGTTTTTT	TRBD2	few	TRBJ2-2	TRBV6-5
CASSLVMGAGGELFF	TGCGCCAGCAGCTTGGTGATGGGGGCTGGCGGGGAGCTGTTTTTT	NA	NA	TRBJ2-2	TRBV5-1
CASSPVSGANVLTF	TGTGCCAGCAGTCCAGTCTCTGGGGCCAACGTCCTGACTTTC	NA	many	TRBJ2-6	TRBV28
CASSGPPGGYTF	TGTGCCAGCAGTGGCCCACCTGGAGGCTACACCTTC	NA	few	TRBJ1-2	TRBV2
CASSPEGGDIQYF	TGTGCCAGCAGCCCCGAGGGGGGTGACATTCAGTACTTC	NA	many	TRBJ2-4	TRBV7-2
CASSPRTSGGYNEQFF	TGTGCCAGCAGCCCCCGGACTAGCGGGGGGTACAATGAGCAGTTCTTC	TRBD2	many	TRBJ2-1	TRBV11-2
CASSLSSPRLSYNEQFF	TGCGCCAGCAGCTTGTCTAGCCCGAGACTCTCCTACAATGAGCAGTTCTTC	NA	NA	TRBJ2-1	TRBV5-1